This T cell receptor (beta chain) stems from a study of cytomegalovirus exposure and HLA in healthy donors. Using immunoSEQ multiplex PCR, the repertoire was profiled, and TCRdb retains in-frame clones only, with some absent. This sample yields about 78,000 clones, of which 90% to 96% are seen a single time; roughly 1.6% belongs to the top ten. The CDR3 totals 15 residues. V lost 3 bases to trimming and J lost 4 bases; unmatched junction nucleotides: 10. Germline values: CDR1 SQVTM, CDR2 ANQGSEA. This chain links TRBV29-1 with TRBJ2-3; 7 nucleotides agree with TRBD1. Sequencing was carried out using PBMCs. The sequence was collected from a man between 18 and 35 years old in good health and CMV-seropositive. The CDR3 reads CSVEDGRGGADTQYF. Here the CDR3 DNA reads TGCAGCGTTGAGGACGGACGAGGGGGCGCAGATACGCAGTATTTT.